This T cell receptor beta chain was found in a study of T cells in Graves' hyperthyroidism and ophthalmopathy. Overall study: It was at initial diagnosis, before any treatment, that peripheral blood was collected.

The germline V gene has CDR1 GTSNPN and CDR2 SVGIG (reference sequence). Trimming cost V 1 base and J 2 bases; bases outside gene matches: 2. This CDR3 region has 14 residues. Subjects with ophthalmopathy showed a Clinical Activity Score no lower than 3, a NOSPECS grade no lower than 4, and a duration shorter than 3 months. Diagnosing involved the use of clinical symptoms, serum thyroxine and TRAb, thyroid ultrasound and orbital computed tomography. TCR beta CDR3 regions were amplified from RNA transcripts. The HTBI set primed first-round TCR CDR3 RT-PCR. One entry per CDR3 protein, called by TCRdb with MiXCR from the multiplex PCR reads. The table lists approximately 430,000 distinct CDR3 sequences, about 15% of them singletons. Study-wide results and caveats: Prediction of ophthalmopathy progression came a median 6.5 months pre-onset.

The table lists this clonotype with many counts. Its matching antigen is unknown. J is TRBJ1-5 and V is TRBV30; 7 positions agree with TRBD1. The TCR sequence derives from a man younger than 35 with Graves' ophthalmopathy. Sample: blood. CDR3 amino acids: CAWSDRGRNQPQHF. The CDR3 DNA is TGTGCCTGGAGTGACAGGGGTCGCAATCAGCCCCAGCATTTT.